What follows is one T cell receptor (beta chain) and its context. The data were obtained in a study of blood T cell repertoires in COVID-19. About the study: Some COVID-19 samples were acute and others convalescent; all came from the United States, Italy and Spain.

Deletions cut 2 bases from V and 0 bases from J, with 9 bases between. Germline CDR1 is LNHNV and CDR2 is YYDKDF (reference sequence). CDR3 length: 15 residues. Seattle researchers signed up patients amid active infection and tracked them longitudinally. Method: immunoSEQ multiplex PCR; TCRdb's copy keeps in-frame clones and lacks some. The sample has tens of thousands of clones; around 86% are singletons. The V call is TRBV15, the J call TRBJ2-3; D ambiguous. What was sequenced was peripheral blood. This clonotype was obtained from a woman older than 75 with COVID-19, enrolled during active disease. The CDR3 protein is CATSRLGASTDTQYF. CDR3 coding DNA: TGTGCCACCAGCAGACTTGGAGCGAGCACAGATACGCAGTATTTT.